This is a list of T cell receptor beta chains from one sample in a study of cytomegalovirus exposure and HLA in healthy donors. Repertoires were generated with immunoSEQ multiplex PCR, while TCRdb's copy carries only in-frame clones and drops some. The sample records about 190,000 clones, approximately 88% being singletons. Sequenced sample: PBMCs. These receptors came from a woman aged 45-60 years in good health and CMV-seropositive. CDR3s include the opening cysteine and the closing phenylalanine or tryptophan. Each record gives: clone size, J gene, V gene, D gene, CDR3 protein, CDR3 DNA. A D gene is named only where the DNA matches it firmly. Only part of the rows carry a size: once, few, many, or a class if the clone is expanded.

>once|TRBJ2-3|TRBV6-6|.
CAIQGTDTQYF
TGTGCCATCCAGGGCACAGATACGCAGTATTTT
>.|TRBJ2-7|TRBV2|TRBD2
CASYRLAVTDLSSYEQYF
TGTGCCAGCTATAGACTAGCGGTAACTGATCTTAGCTCCTACGAGCAGTACTTC
>few|TRBJ1-1|TRBV5-1|.
CASSSALNSEAFF
TGCGCCAGCAGTTCCGCCCTAAACTCTGAAGCTTTCTTT
>.|TRBJ1-4|TRBV9|TRBD1
CASSVGQGAGNEKLFF
TGTGCCAGCAGCGTAGGACAGGGGGCTGGTAATGAAAAACTGTTTTTT
>.|TRBJ1-3|TRBV28|.
CASSFASSGNTIYF
TGTGCCAGCAGTTTTGCCAGCTCTGGAAACACCATATATTTT
>.|TRBJ1-1|TRBV18|TRBD1
CASSPKQGIYTEAFF
TGTGCCAGCTCACCAAAACAGGGGATATACACTGAAGCTTTCTTT
>.|TRBJ2-3|TRBV7-9|TRBD2
CASSHGTSSTDTQYF
TGCGCCAGCAGCCACGGGACTAGCTCCACAGATACGCAGTATTTT
>.|TRBJ1-6|TRBV6-5|TRBD1
CASSVDRDNSPLHF
TGTGCCAGCAGTGTGGACAGGGATAATTCACCCCTCCACTTT
>.|TRBJ2-4|TRBV5-1|.
CASSLAGENIQYF
TGCGCCAGCAGCTTGGCAGGGGAGAACATTCAGTACTTC
>few|TRBJ2-5|TRBV5-1|.
CASSFRRRSQETQYF
TGCGCCAGCAGCTTTCGACGGAGAAGCCAAGAGACCCAGTACTTC
>.|TRBJ1-1|TRBV7-9|.
CSSSWATGTGLNTEAFF
TGTTCCAGCAGCTGGGCGACAGGAACGGGCTTGAACACTGAAGCTTTCTTT
>.|TRBJ2-1|TRBV4-2|TRBD1
CASSQLRGQRDEQFF
TGTGCCAGCAGCCAACTCCGGGGACAGAGGGATGAGCAGTTCTTC
>.|TRBJ2-3|TRBV7-9|TRBD2
CASSLDGGAGRDTQYF
TGTGCCAGCAGCTTAGACGGGGGGGCCGGGAGAGATACGCAGTATTTT
>.|TRBJ1-6|TRBV28|.
CASSFGQGRSPLHF
TGTGCCAGCAGTTTCGGGCAGGGAAGATCACCCCTCCACTTT
>.|TRBJ2-1|TRBV2|TRBD2
CASSPRTSGSNEQFF
TGTGCCAGCAGTCCCCGGACTAGCGGGAGCAATGAGCAGTTCTTC
>.|TRBJ1-2|TRBV19|TRBD1
CASSAGDRVHGYTF
TGTGCCAGTAGTGCTGGCGACAGGGTTCATGGCTACACCTTC
>.|TRBJ2-1|TRBV5-6|TRBD2
CASSPTSGGWNEQFF
TGTGCCAGCAGCCCGACTAGCGGGGGGTGGAATGAGCAGTTCTTC
>.|TRBJ2-3|TRBV10-1|TRBD2
CASSESRRGVTDTQYF
TGCGCCAGCAGTGAGTCGAGGCGGGGGGTCACAGATACGCAGTATTTT
>.|TRBJ2-7|TRBV21-1|.
CASSTQPGTFLSSAYEQYF
TGTGCCAGCAGCACTCAACCCGGGACATTCCTGTCCTCGGCCTACGAGCAGTACTTC
>.|TRBJ2-7|TRBV5-4|TRBD2
CASSLGASGASYEQYF
TGTGCCAGCAGCTTGGGGGCCAGCGGGGCATCCTACGAGCAGTACTTC
>.|TRBJ1-1|TRBV18|.
CASSLPNTEAFF
TGTGCCAGCTCCCTCCCGAACACTGAAGCTTTCTTT
>once|TRBJ2-5|TRBV19|TRBD2
CASSTRGVQETQYF
TGTGCCAGTAGTACGCGGGGGGTCCAAGAGACCCAGTACTTC
>.|TRBJ2-7|TRBV11-2|TRBD2
CASSLAAGTTYEQYF
TGTGCCAGCAGCCTAGCGGCAGGGACTACCTACGAGCAGTACTTC
>.|TRBJ2-1|TRBV5-1|.
CASSRVGGNNEQFF
TGCGCCAGCAGCCGGGTGGGGGGAAACAATGAGCAGTTCTTC
>.|TRBJ2-1|TRBV11-2|.
CASSPTRSNEQFF
TGTGCCAGCAGCCCAACCCGCAGCAATGAGCAGTTCTTC
>.|TRBJ2-7|TRBV28|.
CASSSPGSAISYEQYF
TGTGCCAGCAGTTCCCCGGGTAGCGCCATCTCCTACGAGCAGTACTTC
>.|TRBJ1-3|TRBV19|.
CASSPMKSPPGNTIYF
TGTGCCAGTAGTCCGATGAAGAGTCCGCCTGGAAACACCATATATTTT
>.|TRBJ2-7|TRBV2|.
CASRTPDRRSYEQYF
TGTGCCAGCAGAACTCCCGACAGGAGATCCTACGAGCAGTACTTC
>.|TRBJ2-7|TRBV6-6|TRBD1
CASSYTGGYEQYF
TGTGCCAGCAGTTATACAGGGGGGTACGAGCAGTACTTC
>.|TRBJ1-2|TRBV27|TRBD1
CASSPGQGADYGYTF
TGTGCCAGCAGTCCGGGACAGGGCGCTGACTATGGCTACACCTTC
>.|TRBJ2-1|TRBV5-5|.
CASSLGGGGLSSYNEQFF
TGTGCCAGCAGCTTGGGCGGCGGGGGCTTAAGTTCCTACAATGAGCAGTTCTTC
>.|TRBJ2-2|TRBV10-3|.
CAISETGNTGELFF
TGTGCCATCAGTGAGACAGGGAACACCGGGGAGCTGTTTTTT
>few|TRBJ1-5|TRBV7-3|.
CASSLTGDQPQHF
TGTGCCAGCAGCTTAACAGGGGATCAGCCCCAGCATTTT
>.|TRBJ2-7|TRBV6-5|TRBD1
CASSFLDRGGEQYF
TGTGCCAGCAGTTTCCTAGACAGGGGAGGCGAGCAGTACTTC
>.|TRBJ1-5|TRBV18|.
CASSLDTVNQPQHF
TGTGCCAGCTCACTGGACACGGTCAATCAGCCCCAGCATTTT
>.|TRBJ1-5|TRBV4-3|TRBD1
CASSQEGGTGNNQPQHF
TGCGCCAGCAGCCAAGAAGGGGGGACAGGCAACAATCAGCCCCAGCATTTT
>.|TRBJ2-3|TRBV6-6|TRBD1
CASMDRERSTDTQYF
TGTGCCAGCATGGACAGGGAACGTAGCACAGATACGCAGTATTTT